Reported below is one T cell receptor (beta chain). The data were obtained in a study of blood T cell repertoires in COVID-19. As handled by the study authors: Researchers report that nucleated cell counts were estimated from reference gene primer amplification. Generated by immunoSEQ multiplex PCR, the TCRdb table keeps only in-frame clones and is missing some. V, J and clone size are taken as reported in that table, and D and trimming were inferred from the DNA itself. Of about 370,000 clones in the sample, more than 80% are singletons; the top ten hold about 2.9%. The trim removed 3 bases at V and 8 bases at J, leaving 12 bases unmatched. Looked up from germline, CDR1 is KGHSH and CDR2 is LQKENI. This CDR3 comprises 15 residues.

The clonotype originates from a woman aged 25 to 39 with COVID-19, enrolled during active disease. J is TRBJ1-2 and V is TRBV18, with 7 bases that match TRBD1. Sequencing used peripheral blood. The CDR3 region is CASSPFPQNRGGYTF. CDR3 coding DNA: TGTGCCAGCTCACCTTTTCCCCAAAACAGGGGAGGCTACACCTTC.